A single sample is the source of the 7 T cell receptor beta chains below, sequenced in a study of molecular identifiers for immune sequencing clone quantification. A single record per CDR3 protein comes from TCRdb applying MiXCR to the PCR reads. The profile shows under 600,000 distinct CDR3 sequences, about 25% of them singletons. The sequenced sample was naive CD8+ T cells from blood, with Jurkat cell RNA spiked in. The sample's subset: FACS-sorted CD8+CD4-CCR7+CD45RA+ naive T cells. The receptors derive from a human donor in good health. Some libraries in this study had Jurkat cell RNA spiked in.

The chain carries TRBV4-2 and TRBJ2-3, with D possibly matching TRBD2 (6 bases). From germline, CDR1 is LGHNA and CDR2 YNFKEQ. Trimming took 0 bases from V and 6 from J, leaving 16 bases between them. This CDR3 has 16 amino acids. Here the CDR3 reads CASSQDRESFTDTQYF. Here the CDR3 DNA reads TGTGCCAGCAGCCAAGACCGGGAGAGCTTCACGGATACGCAGTATTTT.

The CDR3 nucleotides read TGTGCCAGCATCCCAGGGAGGCCTGGGGATTCTGGGGCCAACGTCCTGACTTTC. Encoded protein: CASIPGRPGDSGANVLTF. The chain recombines TRBV6-1 with TRBJ2-6; perhaps TRBD2 as D (6 bases). Deletions cut 7 bases from V and 1 base from J, with 20 bases between. From germline, CDR1 is MNHNS and CDR2 SASEGT. This CDR3 has 18 residues.

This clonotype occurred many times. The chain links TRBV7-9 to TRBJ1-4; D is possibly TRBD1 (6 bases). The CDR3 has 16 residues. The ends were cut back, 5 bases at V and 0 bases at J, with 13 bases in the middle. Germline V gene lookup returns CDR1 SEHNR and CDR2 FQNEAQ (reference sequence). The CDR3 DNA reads TGTGCCAGCAGCCCAAAACAGGGTGCAACTAATGAAAAACTGTTTTTT. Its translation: CASSPKQGATNEKLFF.

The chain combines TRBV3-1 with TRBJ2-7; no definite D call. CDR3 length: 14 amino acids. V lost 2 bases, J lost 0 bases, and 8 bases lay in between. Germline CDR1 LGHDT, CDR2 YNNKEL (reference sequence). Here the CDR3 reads CASSQPTYSYEQYF. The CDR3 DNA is TGTGCCAGCAGCCAACCCACCTACTCCTACGAGCAGTACTTC.

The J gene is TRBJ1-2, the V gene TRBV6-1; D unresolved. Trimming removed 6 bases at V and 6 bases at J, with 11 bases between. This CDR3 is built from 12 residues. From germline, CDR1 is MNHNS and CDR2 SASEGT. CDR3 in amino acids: CASRLIEDGYTF. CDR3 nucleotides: TGTGCCAGCAGGCTTATCGAGGATGGCTACACCTTC.

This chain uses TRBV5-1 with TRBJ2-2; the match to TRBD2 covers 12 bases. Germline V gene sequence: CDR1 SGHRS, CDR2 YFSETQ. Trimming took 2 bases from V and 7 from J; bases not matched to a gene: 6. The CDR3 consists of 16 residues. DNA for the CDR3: TGCGCCAGCAGCTTCACTAGCGGGAGGATCGTCGGGGAGCTGTTTTTT. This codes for CASSFTSGRIVGELFF.

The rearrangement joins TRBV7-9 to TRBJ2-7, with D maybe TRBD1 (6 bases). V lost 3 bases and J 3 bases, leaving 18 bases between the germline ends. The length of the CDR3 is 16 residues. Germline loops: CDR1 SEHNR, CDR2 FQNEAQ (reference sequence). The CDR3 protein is CASSFPPGTYGYEQYF. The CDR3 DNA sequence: TGTGCCAGCAGCTTCCCTCCCGGGACATACGGCTACGAGCAGTACTTC.